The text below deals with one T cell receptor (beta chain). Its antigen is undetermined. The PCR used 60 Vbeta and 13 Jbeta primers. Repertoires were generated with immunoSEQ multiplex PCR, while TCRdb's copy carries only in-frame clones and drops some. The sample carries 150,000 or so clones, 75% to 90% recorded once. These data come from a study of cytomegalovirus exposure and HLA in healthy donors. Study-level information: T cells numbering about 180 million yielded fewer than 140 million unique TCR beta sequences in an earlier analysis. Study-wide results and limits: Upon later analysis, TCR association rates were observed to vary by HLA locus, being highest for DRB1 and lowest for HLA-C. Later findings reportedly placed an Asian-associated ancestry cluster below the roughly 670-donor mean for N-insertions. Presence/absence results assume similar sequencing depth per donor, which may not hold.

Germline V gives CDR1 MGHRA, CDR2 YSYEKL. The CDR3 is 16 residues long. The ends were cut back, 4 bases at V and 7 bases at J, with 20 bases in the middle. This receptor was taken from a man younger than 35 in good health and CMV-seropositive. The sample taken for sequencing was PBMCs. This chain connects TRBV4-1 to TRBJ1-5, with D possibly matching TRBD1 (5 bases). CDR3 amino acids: CASSPQAEHPLQPQHF. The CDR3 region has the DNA TGCGCCAGCAGCCCACAGGCTGAACACCCGCTGCAGCCCCAGCATTTT.